This T cell receptor (beta chain) is from a study of Graves' ophthalmopathy and Graves' hyperthyroidism. Turning to the study itself: The authors collected peripheral blood at initial diagnosis, before any treatment.

The junction had 8 bases not matched to a gene; V was cut back by 3 bases and J by 0 bases. The CDR3 spans 15 residues. The germline gives CDR1 DFQATT, CDR2 SNEGSKA (reference sequence). Regarding the study as a whole: Thyroid clonotypes that were expanded above 0.001 frequency mostly also appeared in blood.

Amplifying from RNA transcripts, the study obtained TCR beta CDR3 regions. RT-PCR with HTBI primers came first, then second-round multiplex PCR. One entry per CDR3 protein, called by TCRdb with MiXCR from the multiplex PCR reads. The sample has 650,000 to 800,000 distinct CDR3 sequences, roughly 41% seen once. Clinical symptoms, serum thyroxine, TRAb, thyroid ultrasound and orbital computed tomography formed the basis of diagnosis. From fresh peripheral blood, 8 to 10 ml in volume, the PBMCs were obtained. This clonotype was recorded at least ten times. Its antigen remains unknown. This chain joins TRBV20-1 and TRBJ2-7, with 7 bases fitting TRBD2. The receptor's source is an adult man with Graves' ophthalmopathy. Sequences were obtained from peripheral blood. CDR3 DNA: TGCAGTGCTAGTTTGGGAGCGGGAACCTCCTACGAGCAGTACTTC. Protein sequence: CSASLGAGTSYEQYF.